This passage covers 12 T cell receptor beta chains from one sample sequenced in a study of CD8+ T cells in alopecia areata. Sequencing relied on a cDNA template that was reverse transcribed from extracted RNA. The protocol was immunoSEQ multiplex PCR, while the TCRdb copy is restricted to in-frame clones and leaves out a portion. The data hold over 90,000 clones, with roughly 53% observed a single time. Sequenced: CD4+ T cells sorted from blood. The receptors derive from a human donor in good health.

The CDR3 spells CAWGMDGQPQHF. The CDR3 DNA follows: TGTGCCTGGGGGATGGACGGTCAGCCCCAGCATTTT. The V call is TRBV30, the J call TRBJ1-5; D gene unclear. V was trimmed by 5 bases and J by 6 bases, leaving 11 bases between them. Germline assignment: CDR1 GTSNPN and CDR2 SVGIG (reference sequence). This CDR3 spans 12 amino acids.

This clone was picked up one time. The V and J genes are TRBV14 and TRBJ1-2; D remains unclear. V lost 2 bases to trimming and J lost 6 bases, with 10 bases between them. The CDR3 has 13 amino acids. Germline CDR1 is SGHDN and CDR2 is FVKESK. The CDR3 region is CASSQQQSHGYTF. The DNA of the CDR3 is TGTGCCAGCAGCCAACAACAGAGTCATGGCTACACCTTC.

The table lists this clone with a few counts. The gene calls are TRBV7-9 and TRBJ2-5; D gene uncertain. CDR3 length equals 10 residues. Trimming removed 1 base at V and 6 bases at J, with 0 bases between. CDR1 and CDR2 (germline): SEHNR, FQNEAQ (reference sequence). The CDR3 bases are TGTGCCAGCAGCTTAGAGACCCAGTACTTC. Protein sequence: CASSLETQYF.

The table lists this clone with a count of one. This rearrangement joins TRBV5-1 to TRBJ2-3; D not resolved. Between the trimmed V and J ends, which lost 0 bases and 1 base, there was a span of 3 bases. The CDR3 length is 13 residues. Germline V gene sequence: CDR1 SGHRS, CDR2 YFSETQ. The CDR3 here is CASSLGRTDTQYF. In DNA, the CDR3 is TGCGCCAGCAGCTTGGGACGCACAGATACGCAGTATTTT. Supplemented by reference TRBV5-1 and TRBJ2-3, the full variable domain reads KAGVTQTPRYLIKTRGQQVTLSCSPISGHRSVSWYQQTPGQGLQFLFEYFSETQRNKGNFPGRFSGRQFSNSRSEMNVSTLELGDSALYLCASSLGRTDTQYFGPGTRLTVL.

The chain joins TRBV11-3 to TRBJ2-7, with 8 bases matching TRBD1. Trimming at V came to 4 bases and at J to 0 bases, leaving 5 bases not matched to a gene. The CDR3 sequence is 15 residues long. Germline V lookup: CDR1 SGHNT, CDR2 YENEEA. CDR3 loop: CASSSMTGDSYEQYF. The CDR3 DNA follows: TGTGCCAGCAGCTCAATGACAGGGGACTCCTACGAGCAGTACTTC.

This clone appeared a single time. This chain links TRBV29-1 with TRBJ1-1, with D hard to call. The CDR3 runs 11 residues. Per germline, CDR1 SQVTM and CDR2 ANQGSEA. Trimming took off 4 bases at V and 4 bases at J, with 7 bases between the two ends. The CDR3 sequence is CSVGMATEAFF. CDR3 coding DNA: TGCAGCGTTGGGATGGCCACTGAAGCTTTCTTT.

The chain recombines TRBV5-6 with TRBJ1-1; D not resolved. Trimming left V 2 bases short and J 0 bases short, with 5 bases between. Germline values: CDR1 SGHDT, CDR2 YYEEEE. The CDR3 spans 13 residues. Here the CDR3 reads CASSFYLNTEAFF. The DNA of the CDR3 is TGTGCCAGCAGCTTTTACCTGAACACTGAAGCTTTCTTT.

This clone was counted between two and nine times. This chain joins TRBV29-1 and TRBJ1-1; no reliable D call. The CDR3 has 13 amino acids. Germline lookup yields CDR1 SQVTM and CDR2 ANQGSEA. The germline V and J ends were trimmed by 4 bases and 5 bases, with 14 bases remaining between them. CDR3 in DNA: TGCAGCGTTGGAGGCGTGCTTCGGACTGAAGCTTTCTTT. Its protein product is CSVGGVLRTEAFF. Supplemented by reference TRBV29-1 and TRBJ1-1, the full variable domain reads SAVISQKPSRDICQRGTSLTIQCQVDSQVTMMFWYRQQPGQSLTLIATANQGSEATYESGFVIDKFPISRPNLTFSTLTVSNMSPEDSSIYLCSVGGVLRTEAFFGQGTRLTVV.

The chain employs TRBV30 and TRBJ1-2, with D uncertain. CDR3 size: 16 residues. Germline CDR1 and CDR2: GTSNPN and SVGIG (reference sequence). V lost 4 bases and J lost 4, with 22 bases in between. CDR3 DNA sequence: TGTGCCTGGACCCATTGGATACGGCAGGAGGGCTATGGCTACACCTTC. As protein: CAWTHWIRQEGYGYTF.

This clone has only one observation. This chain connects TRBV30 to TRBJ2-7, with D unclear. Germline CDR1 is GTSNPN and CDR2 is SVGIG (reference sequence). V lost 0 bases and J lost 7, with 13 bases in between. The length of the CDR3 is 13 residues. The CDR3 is CAWSVQLELEQYF. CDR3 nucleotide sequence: TGTGCCTGGAGTGTACAGCTAGAACTTGAGCAGTACTTC.

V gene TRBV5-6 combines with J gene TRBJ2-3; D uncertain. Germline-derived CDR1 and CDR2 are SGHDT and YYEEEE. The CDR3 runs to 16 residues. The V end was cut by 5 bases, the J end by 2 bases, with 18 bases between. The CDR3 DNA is TGTGCCAGCAGTTCACGTTTGGGCGGACCCACAGATACGCAGTATTTT. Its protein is CASSSRLGGPTDTQYF.

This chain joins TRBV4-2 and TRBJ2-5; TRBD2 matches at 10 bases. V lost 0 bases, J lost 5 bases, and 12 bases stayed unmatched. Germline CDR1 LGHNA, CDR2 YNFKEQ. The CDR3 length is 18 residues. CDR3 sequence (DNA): TGTGCCAGCAGCCAAGAAAACCCCACAGCGGGGGGGCAGGAGACCCAGTACTTC. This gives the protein CASSQENPTAGGQETQYF.